This T cell receptor beta chain was sequenced for a study of cytotoxic CD8 clonotypes in ibrutinib-treated CLL (dated by TCRdb to about 2021). Turning to the overall study: In this cohort, approximately 15 patients were treatment-naive and about ten were relapsed/refractory, while approximately 18 had unmutated IGHV. Partial responses were observed in 24 patients and complete responses in 2; after a median follow-up of 68 months, remission was maintained in 15 or so patients and progression was observed in approximately 12. Response samples were taken after a median of 12 months on treatment, ranging from roughly 6 to 36 months. On average, each sample had approximately 260,000 productive templates and more than 75,000 productive rearrangements. Of the 90 or so participants in the trial, 20 to 30 had longitudinal samples available. Cryopreserved peripheral blood mononuclear cells were obtained before treatment, at response, and at either sustained remission or disease progression. Every remission and progressive disease sample was obtained while ibrutinib was still being received by the patients. Study-level results and caveats: Public clonotypes were rare and either shrank or stayed stable during treatment, and the rise in clonality at ibrutinib response reflected expansion of private clonotypes. At ibrutinib response clonality went up, during sustained remission it held steady, and at progression it dropped back toward baseline. Sustained-remission and progressing patients did not have matched sampling times, and lymph node repertoires were not examined. At baseline, clonality was higher than in age-matched healthy donors and showed a strong correlation with circulating CD8+ T-cell counts.

On a MiSeq, deep resolution sequencing aimed for a depth between 1 in 1 million and 1 in 200,000 T cells, with each clonotype covered around 9.2x on average. TCR beta libraries were generated with the immunoSEQ hsTCRB Kit. The authors' pipeline ran thus. Data were analyzed with ImmunoSEQ Data Assistant and ImmunoSEQ Analyzer, with V, D and J genes assigned per IMGT definitions. Clonality, with values ranging from 0 to 1, was calculated as one minus the normalized Shannon entropy of productive rearrangement frequencies. Public clonotype analysis was restricted to overrepresented clonotypes comprising at least 0.05% of each patient's repertoire. Repertoires from some 14 age-matched healthy donors in immuneACCESS were used as clonality controls. The table comes from immuneACCESS by way of TCRdb, which keeps in-frame sequences with V and J called. Part of the clones is missing from these tables; in studies checked, under half for an unresolved V gene and the rest for unknown reasons. The DNA was the basis for D and trimming; V, J and clone size are from that table. The table for this sample lists about 50,000 clones; about three quarters of them were counted only once. The ten largest clones take up roughly 45% of the sample.

The germline V gene specifies SGDLS as CDR1 and YYNGEE as CDR2. V ends up 0 bases short and J 9 bases short, with an unmatched junction base count of 8. The CDR3 sequence holds 14 residues, the cysteine and phenylalanine included. The kept DNA is CDR3 alone, 42 bases in frame from the first base. A remark on this clone: The specificity of this receptor is unknown. No base-level quality is on record; no much larger clone is a single base apart.

The sample's time point label is to be understood as: about eleven months on ibrutinib. For TCR beta library preparation, approximately 2 micrograms of genomic DNA was extracted from cryopreserved PBMCs. High-throughput TCR beta sequencing was performed on longitudinal blood samples from CLL patients receiving ibrutinib monotherapy. The patients took part in an open-label, single-center phase 2 trial of ibrutinib monotherapy. The sequence joins TRBV9 to TRBJ1-2; 7 middle bases align to TRBD1. The sequenced sample was PBMCs, obtained after 12 months of ibrutinib treatment. The origin of this receptor is a human donor with chronic lymphocytic leukemia. Here the CDR3 is given as CASSVGAGGISYTF. In nucleotide form, the sequence is TGTGCCAGCAGCGTAGGAGCAGGGGGGATAAGCTACACCTTC.